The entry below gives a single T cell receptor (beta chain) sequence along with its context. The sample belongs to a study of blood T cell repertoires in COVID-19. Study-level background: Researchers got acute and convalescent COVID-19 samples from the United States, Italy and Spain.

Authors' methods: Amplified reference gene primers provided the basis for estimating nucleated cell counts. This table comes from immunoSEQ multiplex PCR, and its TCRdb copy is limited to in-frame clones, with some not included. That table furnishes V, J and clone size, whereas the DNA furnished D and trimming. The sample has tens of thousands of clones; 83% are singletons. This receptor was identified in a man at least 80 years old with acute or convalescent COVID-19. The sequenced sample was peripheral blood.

The CDR3 nucleotides are TGTGCCAGCAGTTTTCGGGGAGCCGGCGAGAATCAGCCCCAGCATTTT. Translated, it gives CASSFRGAGENQPQHF. The chain combines TRBV6-2 or TRBV6-3 with TRBJ1-5; D ambiguous. Trimming removed 4 bases from V and 4 bases from J, with 17 bases in between. CDR1 is MNHEY, CDR2 SVGEGT, per germline. The CDR3 consists of 16 residues.